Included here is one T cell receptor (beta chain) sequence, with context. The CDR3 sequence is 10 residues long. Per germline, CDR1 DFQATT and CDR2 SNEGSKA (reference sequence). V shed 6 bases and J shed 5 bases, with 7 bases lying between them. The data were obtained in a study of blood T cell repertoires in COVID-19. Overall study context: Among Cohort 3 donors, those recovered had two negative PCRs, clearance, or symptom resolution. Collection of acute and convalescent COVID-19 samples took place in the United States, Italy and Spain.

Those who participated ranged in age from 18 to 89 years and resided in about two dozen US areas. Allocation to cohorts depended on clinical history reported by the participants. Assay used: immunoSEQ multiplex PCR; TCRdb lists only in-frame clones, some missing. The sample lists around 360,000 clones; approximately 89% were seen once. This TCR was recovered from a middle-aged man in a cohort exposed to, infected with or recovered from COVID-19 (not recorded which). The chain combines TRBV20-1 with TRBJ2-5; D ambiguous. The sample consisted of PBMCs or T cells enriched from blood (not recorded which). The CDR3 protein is CSAFVETQYF. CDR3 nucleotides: TGCAGTGCATTCGTGGAGACCCAGTACTTC.